Each of the 11 T cell receptor beta chains below was sequenced from the same sample in a study of Tregs in tolerant kidney transplant recipients. Produced via immunoSEQ multiplex PCR; TCRdb's table is partial and in-frame only. In the table there are 35,000 to 50,000 clones, nearly 97% of which are singletons. Antigens for these TCRs are unknown. The material sequenced was Tregs from blood cultured with allogeneic cells. The receptors here all came from a human donor in good health.

This clone was detected once. The chain joins TRBV6-5 to TRBJ2-7; no definite D call. Germline lookup yields CDR1 MNHEY and CDR2 SVGAGI. Trimming took off 4 bases at V and 4 bases at J, with 14 bases between the two ends. CDR3 length equals 14 residues. CDR3 amino acids: CASSLSQGSYEQYF. CDR3 nucleotides: TGTGCCAGCAGTTTAAGCCAAGGGTCTTACGAGCAGTACTTC.

The V and J genes are TRBV10-3 and TRBJ2-1, with D perhaps assigned TRBD1 or TRBD2 (5 bases each). Germline V gene data show CDR1 as ENHRY and CDR2 as SYGVKD. Between the trimmed V and J ends, which lost 10 bases and 4 bases, there was a span of 14 bases. The CDR3 totals 13 residues. The CDR3 here is CANRRDRYNEQFF. CDR3 coding DNA: TGTGCCAACCGCCGGGACCGATACAATGAGCAGTTCTTC.

A single count supports this clone. This chain connects TRBV7-6 to TRBJ2-2; TRBD2 matches 9 bases. V lost 5 bases and J lost 7; bases outside the gene matches: 2. The CDR3 totals 13 residues. The germline gives CDR1 SGHVS, CDR2 FNYEAQ. CDR3 region: CASSRTSVGELFF. CDR3 DNA sequence: TGTGCCAGCAGCCGGACTAGCGTCGGGGAGCTGTTTTTT. Complete variable domain (other parts from reference TRBV7-6 and TRBJ2-2): GAGVSQSPRYKVTKRGQDVALRCDPISGHVSLYWYRQALGQGPEFLTYFNYEAQQDKSGLPNDRFSAERPEGSISTLTIQRTEQRDSAMYRCASSRTSVGELFFGEGSRLTVL.

The chain couples TRBV5-1 to TRBJ1-1; D call uncertain. The germline V and J ends were trimmed by 6 bases and 1 base, with 10 bases remaining between them. Per the germline V gene, CDR1 is SGHRS and CDR2 is YFSETQ. This CDR3 contains 13 residues. The CDR3 DNA reads as TGCGCCAGCAAGCGGGCGGAGAACACTGAAGCTTTCTTT. Amino acids: CASKRAENTEAFF. The full variable domain, rest sourced from reference TRBV5-1 and TRBJ1-1, is KAGVTQTPRYLIKTRGQQVTLSCSPISGHRSVSWYQQTPGQGLQFLFEYFSETQRNKGNFPGRFSGRQFSNSRSEMNVSTLELGDSALYLCASKRAENTEAFFGQGTRLTVV.

The chain recombines TRBV5-1 with TRBJ2-1; D gene ambiguous. Per germline, CDR1 SGHRS and CDR2 YFSETQ. V lost 3 bases to trimming and J lost 0 bases, with 10 bases between them. The CDR3 length is 15 residues. The CDR3 bases are TGCGCCAGCAGCTCCGGACCCAGCTCCTACAATGAGCAGTTCTTC. This encodes CASSSGPSSYNEQFF.

The rearrangement joins TRBV12-5 to TRBJ2-7, with D possibly being TRBD1 (6 bases). CDR1 and CDR2 from the germline V gene are LGHNT and FRNRAP. Trimming took off 8 bases at V and 0 bases at J, with 14 bases between the two ends. CDR3 length: 14 amino acids. The CDR3 region is CASMDRLSSYEQYF. The CDR3 nucleotides are TGTGCTAGTATGGACAGATTGAGCTCCTACGAGCAGTACTTC.

The chain carries TRBV5-1 and TRBJ2-2, with D possibly matching TRBD2 (6 bases). The CDR3 is made up of 16 amino acids. V was trimmed by 1 base and J by 0 bases, leaving 10 bases between them. In germline, CDR1 is SGHRS, CDR2 YFSETQ. The CDR3: CASSLTGGANTGELFF. The DNA for the CDR3 is TGCGCCAGCAGCTTGACGGGCGGGGCGAACACCGGGGAGCTGTTTTTT.

The chain recombines TRBV5-1 with TRBJ2-1, with a weak D call TRBD2 (6 bases). The V gene lost 1 base and the J gene lost 4 bases, with 12 bases spanning the gap. The CDR3 length is 15 residues. Looked up from germline, CDR1 is SGHRS and CDR2 is YFSETQ. This CDR3 reads CASSLTSLIYNEQFF. In nucleotides, the CDR3 is TGCGCCAGCAGCTTGACTAGCCTTATTTACAATGAGCAGTTCTTC.

The chain joins TRBV5-1 to TRBJ2-2, with 9 bases lining up with TRBD2. CDR3 length: 17 residues. Germline-derived CDR1 and CDR2 are SGHRS and YFSETQ. The J segment lost 7 bases and the V segment lost 5 bases, leaving 15 bases of the junction unmatched. This CDR3 is CASRDTSGRSDLGELFF. The CDR3 bases are TGCGCCAGCAGAGATACTAGCGGGCGATCGGACCTCGGGGAGCTGTTTTTT.

This clone was seen only a few times. V is TRBV5-1 and J is TRBJ1-2; 8 bases match TRBD1. Germline V gives CDR1 SGHRS, CDR2 YFSETQ. V lost 4 bases and J lost 1; bases outside the gene matches: 3. This CDR3 region has 14 residues. Here the CDR3 reads CASSQGARNYGYTF. The CDR3 DNA follows: TGCGCCAGCAGCCAGGGGGCGCGTAACTATGGCTACACCTTC. Drawing the rest from reference TRBV5-1 and TRBJ1-2, the complete variable domain is KAGVTQTPRYLIKTRGQQVTLSCSPISGHRSVSWYQQTPGQGLQFLFEYFSETQRNKGNFPGRFSGRQFSNSRSEMNVSTLELGDSALYLCASSQGARNYGYTFGSGTRLTVV.

The table lists this clone with a count of one. The chain links TRBV6-4 to TRBJ2-1, with 12 bases identical to TRBD1. There are 14 residues in the CDR3. Germline V CDR1 and CDR2: MRHNA, SNTAGT. V was clipped by 5 bases and J by 10 bases; unmatched bases: 6. CDR3 sequence (DNA): TGTGCCAGCAGTTGGGGACAGGGGGCTGGAGAGCAGTTCTTC. Protein: CASSWGQGAGEQFF.